This record concerns one TCR beta chain sequence. This clone was seen ten or more times. The antigen it binds to is not known. Read sequence stops 3 residues before the CDR3 end, and the germline J gene provides the missing end. The data are from a study of T cell clonality in common variable immunodeficiency (dated by TCRdb to between 2014 and 2016). A distance of 18 bases separates the germline ends of V and J, which lose 3 bases and 4 bases respectively. From the germline V gene (reference sequence), CDR1 is DFQATT and CDR2 is SNEGSKA. Inclusive of the bounding cysteine and phenylalanine, the CDR3 is 15 residues long. Part of the CDR3 DNA is given, 36 bases translated from base 1. Results and caveats for the whole study, not just this receptor: Fewer TCRbeta clones were shared among CVID subjects than among healthy controls (p < 0.0001). Despite equal DNA input, controls averaged around 82,000 unique sequences per sample versus some 30,000 in CVID samples. Correlations between repertoire features and clinical complications were limited by patient heterogeneity within the CVID cohort. Compared with healthy controls, CVID subjects showed increased TCRbeta clonality (t-test p = 0.018), a feature most characteristic of about a third of subjects. Reportedly, TCRbeta sequences from CVID had fewer deletions and N-nucleotide insertions, and highly modified clones with 13 or more V deletions were absent from CVID. According to the authors, finding the cause of the higher clonality in CVID would require sequencing the repertoires of T cell subpopulations.

For sequencing, equivalent amounts of genomic DNA were input from CVID and control samples. For every sample, a 60 bp segment covering the rearranged TCRbeta CDR3 region was amplified and then sequenced. The immunoSEQ assay, a bias-corrected multiplex PCR combined with high-throughput sequencing, was used to amplify TCRbeta. The authors' analysis ran thus. Every unique nucleotide sequence was considered a clone and was annotated with V, D and J genes, copy number and frequency. Sequences were labeled productive if in frame, and non-productive if out of frame or containing stop codons. Clonality was calculated from Shannon's entropy as previously described. The predicted amino acid sequences of productive clones were used to derive the mean CDR3 Kyte-Doolittle hydropathy. Hierarchical clustering of scaled V gene usage was performed with the R hclust function using Manhattan distance and complete linkage. To assess clone sharing by CDR3 amino acid sequence, 12 repertoires per group were resampled over 100 rounds. The repertoires were searched for about 70 published EBV-specific TCRbeta sequences and a few hundred published CMV-specific TCRbeta sequences. A couple of CVID samples that yielded fewer than 10,000 sequences were excluded from the analysis, so around 40 CVID repertoires were retained. TCRdb stores this immuneACCESS table with in-frame sequences only. Part of the clones is absent; in the studies checked, under half of the shortfall reflects unresolved V genes, and no reason is known for the rest. That table furnishes V, J and clone size, whereas the DNA furnished D and trimming. The sample records about 60,000 clones, none occurring a single time. Of the sample, about 1.7% falls within the top ten clones.

Both CVID patients and healthy controls were predominantly of Caucasian heritage. Heparinized peripheral whole blood samples of about 4.5 to 8.5 ml were obtained from each donor. Genomic DNA from adults with common variable immune deficiency (CVID) and from healthy adult controls was used to sequence TCRbeta CDR3 repertoires. The control group comprised 22 healthy adult volunteers, about 12 female and approximately ten male, aged roughly 23 to 70 years with a mean age of roughly 35. Diluted blood was density-centrifuged over Hypaque 1077 or Ficoll-Paque to isolate peripheral blood mononuclear cells. Unsorted mononuclear cells served as the source of genomic DNA, which was extracted either by Qiagen column purification or by a centrifugation-based method.

This TCR came from a person between 18 and 75 years old in good health. The chain is assembled from TRBV20-1 and TRBJ1-1, with no confidently assigned D gene. Sequencing input: peripheral blood mononuclear cells. CDR3 DNA (partial): TGCAGTGCTAGTGGCCTGGAGGCGGAAAGCACTGAA. Its coded protein is CSASGLEAESTE. The whole CDR3 sequence is CSASGLEAESTEAFF.